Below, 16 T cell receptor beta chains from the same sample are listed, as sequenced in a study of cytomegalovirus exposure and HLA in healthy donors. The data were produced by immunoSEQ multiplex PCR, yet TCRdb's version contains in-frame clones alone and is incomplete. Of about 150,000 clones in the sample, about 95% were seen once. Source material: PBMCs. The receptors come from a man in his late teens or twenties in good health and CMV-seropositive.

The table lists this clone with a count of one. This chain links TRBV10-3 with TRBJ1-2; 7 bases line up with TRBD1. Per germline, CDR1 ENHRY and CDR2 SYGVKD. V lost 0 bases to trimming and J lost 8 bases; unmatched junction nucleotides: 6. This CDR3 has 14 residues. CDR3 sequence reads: CAISESTGNEGYTF. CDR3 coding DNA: TGTGCCATCAGTGAGTCGACAGGGAATGAAGGCTACACCTTC.

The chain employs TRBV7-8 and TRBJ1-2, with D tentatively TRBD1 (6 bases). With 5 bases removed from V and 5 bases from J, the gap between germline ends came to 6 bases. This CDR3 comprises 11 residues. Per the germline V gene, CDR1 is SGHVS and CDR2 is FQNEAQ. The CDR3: CASSQGYGYTF. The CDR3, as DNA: TGTGCCAGCAGCCAGGGGTATGGCTACACCTTC.

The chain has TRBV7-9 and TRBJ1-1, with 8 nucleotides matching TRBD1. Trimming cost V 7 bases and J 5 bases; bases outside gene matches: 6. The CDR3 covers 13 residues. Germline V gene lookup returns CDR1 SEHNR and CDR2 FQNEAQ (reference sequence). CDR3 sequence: CASTRDRITEAFF. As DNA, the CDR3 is TGTGCCAGCACACGGGACAGGATAACTGAAGCTTTCTTT.

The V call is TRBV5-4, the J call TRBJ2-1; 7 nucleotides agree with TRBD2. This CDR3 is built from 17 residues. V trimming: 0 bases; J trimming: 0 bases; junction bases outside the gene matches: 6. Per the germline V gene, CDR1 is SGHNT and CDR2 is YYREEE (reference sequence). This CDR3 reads CASSLASGADSYNEQFF. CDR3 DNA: TGTGCCAGCAGCTTGGCGAGCGGGGCGGACTCCTACAATGAGCAGTTCTTC.

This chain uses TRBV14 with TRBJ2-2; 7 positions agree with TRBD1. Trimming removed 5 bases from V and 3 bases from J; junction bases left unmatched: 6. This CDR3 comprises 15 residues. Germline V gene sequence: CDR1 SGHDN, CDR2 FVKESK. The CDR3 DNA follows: TGTGCCAGCAGCACGGGACAGACCTACACCGGGGAGCTGTTTTTT. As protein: CASSTGQTYTGELFF.

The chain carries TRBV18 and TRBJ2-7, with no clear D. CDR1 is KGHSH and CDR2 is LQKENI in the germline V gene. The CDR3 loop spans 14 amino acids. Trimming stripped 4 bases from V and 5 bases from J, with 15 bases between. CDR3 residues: CASSHDTNPNEQYF. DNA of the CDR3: TGTGCCAGCTCACACGACACCAACCCAAACGAGCAGTACTTC.

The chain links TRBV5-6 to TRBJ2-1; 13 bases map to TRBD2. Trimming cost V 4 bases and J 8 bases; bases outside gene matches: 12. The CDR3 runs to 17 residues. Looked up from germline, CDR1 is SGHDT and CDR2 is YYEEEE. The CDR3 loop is CASSRTRTSGSFHEQFF. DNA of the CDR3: TGTGCCAGCAGCCGGACACGGACTAGCGGGAGTTTCCATGAGCAGTTCTTC. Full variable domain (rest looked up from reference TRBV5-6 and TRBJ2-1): DAGVTQSPTHLIKTRGQQVTLRCSPKSGHDTVSWYQQALGQGPQFIFQYYEEEERQRGNFPDRFSGHQFPNYSSELNVNALLLGDSALYLCASSRTRTSGSFHEQFFGPGTRLTVL.

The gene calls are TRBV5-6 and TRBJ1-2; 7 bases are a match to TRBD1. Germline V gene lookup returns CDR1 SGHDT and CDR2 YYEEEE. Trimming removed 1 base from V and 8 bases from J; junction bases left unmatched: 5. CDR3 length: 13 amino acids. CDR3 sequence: CASSLFKGGGYTF. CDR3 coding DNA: TGTGCCAGCAGCTTGTTCAAAGGGGGCGGCTACACCTTC.

The CDR3, as DNA: TGTGCCAGCAGCTCTCCGGGACAGGGCCTTCGAGTCTATGGCTACACCTTC. This encodes CASSSPGQGLRVYGYTF. V gene TRBV5-4 combines with J gene TRBJ1-2, with 9 bases fitting TRBD1. The CDR3 is made up of 17 amino acids. The trim removed 3 bases at V and 4 bases at J, leaving 13 bases unmatched. Germline V lookup: CDR1 SGHNT, CDR2 YYREEE (reference sequence).

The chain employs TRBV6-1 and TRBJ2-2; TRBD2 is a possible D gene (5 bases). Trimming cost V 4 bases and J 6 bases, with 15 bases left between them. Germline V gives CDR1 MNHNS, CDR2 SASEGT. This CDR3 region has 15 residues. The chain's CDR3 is CASSALTSGPGELFF. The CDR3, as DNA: TGTGCCAGCAGTGCCTTAACTAGTGGACCCGGGGAGCTGTTTTTT.

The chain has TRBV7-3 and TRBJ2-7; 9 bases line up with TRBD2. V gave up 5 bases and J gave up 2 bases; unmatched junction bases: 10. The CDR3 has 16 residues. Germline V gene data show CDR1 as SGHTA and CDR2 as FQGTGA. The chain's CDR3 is CASSPLGGREPYEQYF. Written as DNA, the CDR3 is TGTGCCAGCAGCCCCCTCGGCGGGAGGGAGCCCTACGAGCAGTACTTC.

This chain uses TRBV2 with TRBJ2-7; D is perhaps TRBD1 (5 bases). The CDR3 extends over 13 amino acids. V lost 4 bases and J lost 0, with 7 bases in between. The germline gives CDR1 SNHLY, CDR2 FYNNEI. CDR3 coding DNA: TGTGCCAGCAGTGTAGACAGCTCCTACGAGCAGTACTTC. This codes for CASSVDSSYEQYF. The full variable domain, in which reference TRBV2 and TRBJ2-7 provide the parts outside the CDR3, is EPEVTQTPSHQVTQMGQEVILRCVPISNHLYFYWYRQILGQKVEFLVSFYNNEISEKSEIFDDQFSVERPDGSNFTLKIRSTKLEDSAMYFCASSVDSSYEQYFGPGTRLTVT.

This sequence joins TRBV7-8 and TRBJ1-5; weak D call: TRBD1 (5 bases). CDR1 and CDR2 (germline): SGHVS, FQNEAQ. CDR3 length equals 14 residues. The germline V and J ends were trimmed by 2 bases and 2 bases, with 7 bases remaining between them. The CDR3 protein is CASSLQGGNQPQHF. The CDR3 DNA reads TGTGCCAGCAGCTTACAGGGCGGCAATCAGCCCCAGCATTTT.

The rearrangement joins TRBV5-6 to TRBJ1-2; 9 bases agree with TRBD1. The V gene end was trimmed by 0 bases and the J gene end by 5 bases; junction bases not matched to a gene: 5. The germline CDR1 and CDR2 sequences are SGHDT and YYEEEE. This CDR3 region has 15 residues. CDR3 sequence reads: CASSLGTGVIYGYTF. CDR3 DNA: TGTGCCAGCAGCTTGGGGACAGGGGTGATATATGGCTACACCTTC.

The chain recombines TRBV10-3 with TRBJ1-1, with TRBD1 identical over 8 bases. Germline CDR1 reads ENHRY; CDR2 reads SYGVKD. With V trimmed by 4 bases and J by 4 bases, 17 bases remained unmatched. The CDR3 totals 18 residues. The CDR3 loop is CAISAPGDRGPDSTEAFF. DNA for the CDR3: TGTGCCATCAGTGCCCCTGGTGACAGGGGCCCCGATAGCACTGAAGCTTTCTTT.

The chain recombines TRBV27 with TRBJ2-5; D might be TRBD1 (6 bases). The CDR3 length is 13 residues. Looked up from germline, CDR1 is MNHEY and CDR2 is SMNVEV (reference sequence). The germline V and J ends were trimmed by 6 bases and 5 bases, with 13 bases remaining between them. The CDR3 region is CASRPQGWETQYF. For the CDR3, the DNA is TGTGCCAGCAGGCCACAGGGTTGGGAGACCCAGTACTTC.